A selection of T cell receptor beta chains follows, all from one sample in a study of T cell responses to AZD1222 COVID-19 vaccine. Here immunoSEQ multiplex PCR was the method, and the copy in TCRdb shows in-frame clones only, minus some. The data show about 120,000 clones, 80% to 95% seen once. The input for sequencing was peripheral blood, taken 28 days after the second AZD1222 dose. The receptors derive from an adult who received the AZD1222 COVID-19 vaccine. Both conserved end residues are part of each CDR3. The D gene is left open where the match is weak. The listing skips clone size in some rows; elsewhere it reads once, few, many or a size class.

abundance | j_gene | d_gene | v_gene | CDR3aa | CDR3nt
. | TRBJ1-5 | . | TRBV6-5 | CASSDGGEPQHF | TGTGCCAGCAGCGACGGGGGAGAGCCCCAGCATTTT
few | TRBJ1-1 | . | TRBV3-1/TRBV3-2 | CASSQGAAEAFF | TGTGCCAGCAGCCAGGGGGCGGCTGAAGCTTTCTTT
. | TRBJ2-3 | . | TRBV4-2 | CASSQEGYGAEDTQYF | TGTGCCAGCAGCCAAGAAGGATATGGGGCTGAAGATACGCAGTATTTT
. | TRBJ1-5 | . | TRBV6-2/TRBV6-3 | CASSYSNTRQPQHF | TGTGCCAGCAGTTACTCGAACACCCGGCAGCCCCAGCATTTT
. | TRBJ1-5 | . | TRBV7-2 | CASSLLSNQPQHF | TGTGCCAGCAGCTTACTAAGCAATCAGCCCCAGCATTTT
. | TRBJ2-7 | . | TRBV18 | CASSPPLRGGEQYF | TGTGCCAGCTCACCACCGCTCAGGGGGGGCGAGCAGTACTTC
. | TRBJ1-1 | . | TRBV6-2/TRBV6-3 | CASSYVPISMNTEAFF | TGTGCCAGCAGTTACGTCCCCATATCCATGAACACTGAAGCTTTCTTT
. | TRBJ2-1 | TRBD2 | TRBV3-1/TRBV3-2 | CASSQAAGGPFF | TGTGCCAGCAGCCAAGCAGCGGGGGGCCCGTTCTTC
. | TRBJ2-7 | TRBD2 | TRBV9 | CASSASRGLAGTVYEQYF | TGTGCCAGCAGCGCTAGCCGAGGACTAGCGGGGACGGTCTACGAGCAGTACTTC
. | TRBJ2-6 | . | TRBV7-8 | CASSRETAGANVLTF | TGTGCCAGCAGCAGAGAGACAGCTGGGGCCAACGTCCTGACTTTC
. | TRBJ2-7 | . | TRBV2 | CASSSQTEQYF | TGTGCCAGCAGTAGCCAGACCGAGCAGTACTTC
. | TRBJ1-1 | . | TRBV19 | CASSIAGLGGEAFF | TGTGCCAGTAGTATTGCGGGATTGGGCGGTGAAGCTTTCTTT
. | TRBJ2-5 | . | TRBV13 | CASSLRARTETQYF | TGTGCCAGCAGCTTAAGGGCCCGAACGGAGACCCAGTACTTC
. | TRBJ2-3 | TRBD2 | TRBV25-1 | CASSERLAGTDTQYF | TGTGCCAGCAGTGAACGGCTAGCGGGGACAGATACGCAGTATTTT
. | TRBJ1-2 | . | TRBV5-1 | CASSFRLLPDSPNYGYTF | TGCGCCAGCAGCTTCCGTTTGTTGCCGGACAGTCCTAACTATGGCTACACCTTC
. | TRBJ1-2 | . | TRBV3-1/TRBV3-2 | CASSLDRYGYTF | TGTGCCAGCAGCCTAGACAGGTATGGCTACACCTTC
. | TRBJ1-2 | TRBD1 | TRBV6-6 | CASSPDRGDYGYTF | TGTGCCAGCAGCCCGGACAGGGGAGACTATGGCTACACCTTC